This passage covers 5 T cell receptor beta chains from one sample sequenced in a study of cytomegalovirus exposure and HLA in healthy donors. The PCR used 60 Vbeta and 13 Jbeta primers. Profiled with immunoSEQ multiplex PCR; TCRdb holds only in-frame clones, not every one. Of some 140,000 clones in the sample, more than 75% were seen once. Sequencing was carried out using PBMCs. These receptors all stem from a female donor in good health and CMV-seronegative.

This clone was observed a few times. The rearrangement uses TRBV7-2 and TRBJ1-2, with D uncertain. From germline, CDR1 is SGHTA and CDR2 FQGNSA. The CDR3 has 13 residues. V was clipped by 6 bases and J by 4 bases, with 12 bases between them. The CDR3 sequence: CASREVVSYGYTF. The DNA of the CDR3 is TGTGCCAGCAGGGAGGTGGTATCCTATGGCTACACCTTC.

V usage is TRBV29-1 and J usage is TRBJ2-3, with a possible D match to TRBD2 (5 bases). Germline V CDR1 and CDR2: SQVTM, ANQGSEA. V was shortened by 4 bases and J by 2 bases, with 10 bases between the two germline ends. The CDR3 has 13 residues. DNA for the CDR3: TGCAGCGTTGCGGGGAGAGACACAGATACGCAGTATTTT. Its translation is CSVAGRDTDTQYF.

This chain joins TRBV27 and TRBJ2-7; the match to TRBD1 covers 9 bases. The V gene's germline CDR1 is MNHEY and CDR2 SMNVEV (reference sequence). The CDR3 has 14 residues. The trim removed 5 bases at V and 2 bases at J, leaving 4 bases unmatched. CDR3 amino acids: CASSHRQGAYEQYF. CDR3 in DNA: TGTGCCAGCAGTCACAGACAGGGGGCCTACGAGCAGTACTTC.

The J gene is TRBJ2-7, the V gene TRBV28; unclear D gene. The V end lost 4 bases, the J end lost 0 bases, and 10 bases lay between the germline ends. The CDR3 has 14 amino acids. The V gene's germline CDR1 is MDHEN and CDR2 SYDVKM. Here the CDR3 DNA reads TGTGCCAGCAGTTCCATGGAGAGCTCCTACGAGCAGTACTTC. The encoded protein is CASSSMESSYEQYF.

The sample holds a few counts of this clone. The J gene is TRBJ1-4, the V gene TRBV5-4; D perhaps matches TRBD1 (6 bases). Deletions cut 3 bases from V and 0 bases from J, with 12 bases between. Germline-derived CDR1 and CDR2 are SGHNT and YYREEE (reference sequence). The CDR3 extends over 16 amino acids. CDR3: CASSYRDTATNEKLFF. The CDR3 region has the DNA TGTGCCAGCAGCTACCGGGACACCGCAACTAATGAAAAACTGTTTTTT.